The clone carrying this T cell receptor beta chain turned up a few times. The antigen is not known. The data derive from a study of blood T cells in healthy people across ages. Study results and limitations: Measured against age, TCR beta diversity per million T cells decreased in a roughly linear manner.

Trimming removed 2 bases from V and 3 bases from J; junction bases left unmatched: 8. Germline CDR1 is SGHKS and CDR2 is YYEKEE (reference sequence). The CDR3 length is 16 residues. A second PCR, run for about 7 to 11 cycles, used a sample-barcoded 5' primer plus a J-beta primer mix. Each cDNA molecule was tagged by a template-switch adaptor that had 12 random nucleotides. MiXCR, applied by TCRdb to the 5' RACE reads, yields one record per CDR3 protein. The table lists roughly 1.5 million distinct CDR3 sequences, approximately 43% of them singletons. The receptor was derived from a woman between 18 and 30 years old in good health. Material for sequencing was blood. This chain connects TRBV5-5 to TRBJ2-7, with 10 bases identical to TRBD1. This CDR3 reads CASSLSTGTGDYEQYF. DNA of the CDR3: TGTGCCAGCAGCTTATCCACCGGGACAGGGGACTACGAGCAGTACTTC.